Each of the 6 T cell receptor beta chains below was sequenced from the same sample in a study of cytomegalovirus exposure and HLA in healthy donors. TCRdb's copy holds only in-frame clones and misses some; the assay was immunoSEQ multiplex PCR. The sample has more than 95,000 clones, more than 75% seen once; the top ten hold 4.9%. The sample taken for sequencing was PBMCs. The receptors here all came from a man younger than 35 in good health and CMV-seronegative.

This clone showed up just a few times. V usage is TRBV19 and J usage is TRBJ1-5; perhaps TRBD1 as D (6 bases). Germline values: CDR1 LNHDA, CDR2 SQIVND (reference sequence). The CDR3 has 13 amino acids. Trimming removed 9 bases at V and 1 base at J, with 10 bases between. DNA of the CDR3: TGTGCCAGCGGGGGGCTGAGCAATCAGCCCCAGCATTTT. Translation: CASGGLSNQPQHF.

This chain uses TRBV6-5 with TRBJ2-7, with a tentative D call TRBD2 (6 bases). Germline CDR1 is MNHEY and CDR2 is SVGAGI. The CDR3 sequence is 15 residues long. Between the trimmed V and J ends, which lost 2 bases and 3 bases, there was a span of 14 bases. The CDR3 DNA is TGTGCCAGCAGTTACCTCGCAGGAGGGCGCTACGAGCAGTACTTC. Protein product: CASSYLAGGRYEQYF.

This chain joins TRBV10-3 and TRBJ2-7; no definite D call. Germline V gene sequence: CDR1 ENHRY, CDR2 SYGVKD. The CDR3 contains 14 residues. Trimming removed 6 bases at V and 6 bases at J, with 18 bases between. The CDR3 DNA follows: TGTGCCATCAGCAAGCTAGAAATTAACGGCGAGCAGTACTTC. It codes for CAISKLEINGEQYF.

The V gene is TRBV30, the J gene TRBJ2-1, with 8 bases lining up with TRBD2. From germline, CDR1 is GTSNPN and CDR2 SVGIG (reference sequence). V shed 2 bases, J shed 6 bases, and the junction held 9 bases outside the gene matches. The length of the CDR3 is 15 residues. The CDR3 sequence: CAWSWAGGPGNEQFF. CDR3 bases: TGTGCCTGGAGTTGGGCGGGAGGCCCCGGCAATGAGCAGTTCTTC. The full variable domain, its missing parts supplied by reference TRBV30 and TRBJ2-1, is SQTIHQWPATLVQPVGSPLSLECTVEGTSNPNLYWYRQAAGRGLQLLFYSVGIGQISSEVPQNLSASRPQDRQFILSSKKLLLSDSGFYLCAWSWAGGPGNEQFFGPGTRLTVL.

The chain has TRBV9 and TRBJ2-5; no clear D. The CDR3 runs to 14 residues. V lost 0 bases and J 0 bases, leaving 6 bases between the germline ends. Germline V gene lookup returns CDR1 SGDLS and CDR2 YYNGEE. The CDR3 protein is CASSVGVNQETQYF. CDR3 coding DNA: TGTGCCAGCAGCGTAGGAGTGAACCAAGAGACCCAGTACTTC.

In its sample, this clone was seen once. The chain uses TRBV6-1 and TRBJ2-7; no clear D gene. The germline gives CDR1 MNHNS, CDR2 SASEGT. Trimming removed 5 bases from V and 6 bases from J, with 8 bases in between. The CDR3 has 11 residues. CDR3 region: CASSYGVEQYF. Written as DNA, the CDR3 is TGTGCCAGCAGTTACGGAGTCGAGCAGTACTTC.